The source of this T cell receptor (beta chain) is a study of shared clonotypes between healthy human individuals. Profiling relied on immunoSEQ multiplex PCR, and the TCRdb table lists in-frame clones only, not all of them. This table holds about 710,000 clones, 72% found once. Germline-derived CDR1 and CDR2 are SGHRS and YFSETQ. This CDR3 contains 15 residues. The ends were cut back, 4 bases at V and 2 bases at J, with 10 bases in the middle. Investigators divided CD4+ cells into CD45RA+ naive and CD45RA-negative memory subsets. Material for sequencing was memory CD4+ T cells sorted from blood. The subset here: CD45RA-negative fraction. This sequence was found in a woman in her twenties or thirties in good health. The rearrangement links TRBV5-1 to TRBJ2-6, with D hard to call. The CDR3 region is CASSTKVTGANVLTF. DNA for the CDR3: TGCGCCAGCAGCACAAAAGTTACTGGGGCCAACGTCCTGACTTTC.